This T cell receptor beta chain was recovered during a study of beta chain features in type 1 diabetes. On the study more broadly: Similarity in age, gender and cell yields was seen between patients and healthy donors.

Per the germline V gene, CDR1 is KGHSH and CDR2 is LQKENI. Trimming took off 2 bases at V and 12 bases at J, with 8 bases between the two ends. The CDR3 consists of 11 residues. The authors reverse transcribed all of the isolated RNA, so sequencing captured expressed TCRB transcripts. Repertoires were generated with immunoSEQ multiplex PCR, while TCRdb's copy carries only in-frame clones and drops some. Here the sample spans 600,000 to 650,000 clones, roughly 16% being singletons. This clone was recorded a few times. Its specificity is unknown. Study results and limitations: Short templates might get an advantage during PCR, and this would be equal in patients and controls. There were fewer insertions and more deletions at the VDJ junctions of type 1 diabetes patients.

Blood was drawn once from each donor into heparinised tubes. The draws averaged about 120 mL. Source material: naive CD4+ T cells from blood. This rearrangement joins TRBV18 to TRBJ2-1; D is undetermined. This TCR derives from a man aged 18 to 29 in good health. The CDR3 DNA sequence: TGTGCCAGCTCACCAGAATCGTGGCAGTTCTTC. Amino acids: CASSPESWQFF.